The 18 T cell receptor beta chains in this list originate from one sample, sequenced in a study of blood T cell repertoires in COVID-19. Libraries were prepared by immunoSEQ multiplex PCR; TCRdb keeps only in-frame clonotypes and omits some of them. There are about 97,000 clones in the sample; roughly 80% occur only once, and less than 4.5% lies in the top ten. The specimen sequenced was peripheral blood. The receptors were sampled from a man aged 55 to 70 with acute or convalescent COVID-19.

V is TRBV18 and J is TRBJ1-1; 7 bases map to TRBD1. This CDR3 is 17 amino acids long. CDR1 is KGHSH, CDR2 LQKENI, per germline. V shed 2 bases, J shed 10 bases, and the junction held 19 bases outside the gene matches. CDR3 in amino acids: CASSPSRDRKTGTGAFF. The CDR3 bases are TGTGCCAGCTCACCATCTCGGGACAGAAAAACAGGAACGGGAGCTTTCTTT.

The V gene is TRBV29-1, the J gene TRBJ2-1; 11 nucleotides agree with TRBD2. J gave up 9 bases and V 0 bases, and 19 bases lay outside the gene matches. Germline V CDR1 and CDR2: SQVTM, ANQGSEA. CDR3 length equals 19 residues. CDR3 in amino acids: CSVEETVLVLAGGRGEQFF. DNA for the CDR3: TGCAGCGTTGAAGAGACAGTTTTGGTGCTAGCGGGAGGTAGGGGTGAGCAGTTCTTC.

The table lists this clone with a count of one. V and J are TRBV21-1 and TRBJ1-5. TRBV21-1 counts as a pseudogene. The CDR3 runs 16 residues. The CDR3 here is CASSASGEGINQPQHF. For the CDR3, the DNA is TGTGCCAGCAGCGCCAGCGGGGAGGGGATCAATCAGCCCCAGCATTTT.

This clone came up once. The chain carries TRBV3-1 (or the pseudogene TRBV3-2) and TRBJ1-1; D uncertain. This CDR3 contains 13 residues. Trimming removed 4 bases from V and 4 bases from J, with 10 bases in between. Germline-derived CDR1 and CDR2 are LGHDT and YNNKEL (reference sequence). For the CDR3, the DNA is TGTGCCAGCAGCCCTACCTATGCCACTGAAGCTTTCTTT. Protein product: CASSPTYATEAFF.

The DNA for the CDR3 is TGTGCCACCAGTGACCCTAGGGGGACATCGGAGACCCAGTACTTC. Translated: CATSDPRGTSETQYF. This chain connects TRBV24-1 to TRBJ2-5, with D possibly being TRBD1 (6 bases). V shed 4 bases and J shed 5 bases, with 16 bases lying between them. The CDR3 has 15 residues. In germline, CDR1 is KGHDR, CDR2 SFDVKD.

The chain is built from TRBV19 and TRBJ2-7, with D possibly being TRBD1 (5 bases). V shed 2 bases and J shed 5 bases, with 16 bases lying between them. The germline gives CDR1 LNHDA, CDR2 SQIVND (reference sequence). The CDR3 consists of 15 residues. CDR3 DNA: TGTGCCAGTAGTATAAAGCCAGGGTTAGCCCACGAGCAGTACTTC. Translated, it gives CASSIKPGLAHEQYF.

The chain carries TRBV4-3 and TRBJ2-7; 8 positions match TRBD2. V lost 0 bases and J lost 5; bases outside the gene matches: 15. The CDR3 consists of 18 residues. Germline loops: CDR1 LGHNA, CDR2 YSLEER. As DNA, the CDR3 is TGCGCCAGCAGCCAAGACCCTCCGGGGGGGACCCTCCGTAACGAGCAGTACTTC. This encodes CASSQDPPGGTLRNEQYF.

The gene calls are TRBV28 and TRBJ1-5, with D unclear. The CDR3 covers 13 residues. CDR1 and CDR2 (germline): MDHEN, SYDVKM. Trimming pared 7 bases from V and 2 bases from J, leaving 9 bases between. The CDR3 DNA follows: TGTGCCAGCATCCGCGTAGGCAATCAGCCCCAGCATTTT. This translates into CASIRVGNQPQHF.

The J gene is TRBJ2-2, the V gene TRBV10-1, with D possibly TRBD1 on 5 matching bases. V lost 6 bases, J lost 5 bases, and 10 bases lay in between. This CDR3 contains 13 residues. CDR1 WNHNN and CDR2 SYGVQD come from the germline V gene (reference sequence). This CDR3 is CASSRVVTGELFF. DNA for the CDR3: TGCGCCAGCAGCAGGGTGGTTACCGGGGAGCTGTTTTTT.

The rearrangement joins TRBV30 to TRBJ2-3, with TRBD1 matching 10 bases. Losses at the gene ends were 3 bases for V and 3 bases for J; bases not matched to a gene: 3. Germline lookup yields CDR1 GTSNPN and CDR2 SVGIG (reference sequence). This CDR3 region has 14 residues. The CDR3 bases are TGTGCCTGGAGGGGGGACAGGGGAACAGATACGCAGTATTTT. This encodes CAWRGDRGTDTQYF.

This chain uses TRBV4-1 with TRBJ2-1; TRBD2 matches 10 bases. CDR3 length: 15 residues. V lost 2 bases and J lost 5; bases outside the gene matches: 3. Looked up from germline, CDR1 is MGHRA and CDR2 is YSYEKL. CDR3 sequence: CASSQFLAGDNEQFF. CDR3 nucleotide sequence: TGCGCCAGCAGCCAATTCCTAGCGGGGGACAATGAGCAGTTCTTC.

This chain links TRBV12-5 with TRBJ1-2; D might be TRBD1 (6 bases). Trimming cost V 3 bases and J 7 bases, with 15 bases left between them. The germline gives CDR1 LGHNT, CDR2 FRNRAP. The CDR3 is 14 residues long. The CDR3 sequence: CASGFSGGAGGYTF. The CDR3 region has the DNA TGTGCTAGTGGTTTTAGCGGGGGCGCGGGTGGCTACACCTTC.

The V and J genes are TRBV7-9 and TRBJ2-3; D is undetermined. The CDR3 has 14 residues. From germline, CDR1 is SEHNR and CDR2 FQNEAQ (reference sequence). V lost 1 base, J lost 2 bases, and 7 bases lay in between. This CDR3 is CASSLVRNTDTQYF. In DNA, the CDR3 is TGTGCCAGCAGCTTAGTGCGGAACACAGATACGCAGTATTTT.

This chain links TRBV9 with TRBJ2-7; 7 bases match TRBD2. Per the germline V gene, CDR1 is SGDLS and CDR2 is YYNGEE. The CDR3 is 15 residues long. V lost 6 bases to trimming and J lost 0 bases; unmatched junction nucleotides: 9. CDR3 nucleotide sequence: TGTGCCAGCACCGTCGGCGCGGGAGACTCCTACGAGCAGTACTTC. It translates to CASTVGAGDSYEQYF. The full variable domain, with the rest looked up from reference TRBV9 and TRBJ2-7, is DSGVTQTPKHLITATGQRVTLRCSPRSGDLSVYWYQQSLDQGLQFLIQYYNGEERAKGNILERFSAQQFPDLHSELNLSSLELGDSALYFCASTVGAGDSYEQYFGPGTRLTVT.

The chain combines TRBV7-3 with TRBJ1-1; the D gene is possibly TRBD1 (5 bases). Germline CDR1 is SGHTA and CDR2 is FQGTGA. V lost 4 bases and J lost 1, with 7 bases in between. The CDR3 totals 13 residues. Here the CDR3 DNA reads TGTGCCAGCAGCTCACAGGAGAACACTGAAGCTTTCTTT. Amino acid sequence: CASSSQENTEAFF.

This chain uses TRBV28 with TRBJ2-1; 9 nucleotides agree with TRBD2. The CDR3 has 15 amino acids. Unmatched junction bases numbered 13, after V lost 7 bases and J lost 9 bases. Germline CDR1 and CDR2: MDHEN and SYDVKM. The CDR3, as DNA: TGTGCCAGCAAGAAGATGGCGGGAGGGCGGGGTGAGCAGTTCTTC. Translating gives CASKKMAGGRGEQFF.

The chain couples TRBV7-9 to TRBJ1-1, with D possibly matching TRBD1 (6 bases). This CDR3 region has 13 residues. Between the trimmed V and J ends, which lost 11 bases and 6 bases, there was a span of 19 bases. Germline V gene lookup returns CDR1 SEHNR and CDR2 FQNEAQ (reference sequence). Here the CDR3 DNA reads TGTGCCGCCCACCCGACAGGCGTATCTGAAGCTTTCTTT. It translates to CAAHPTGVSEAFF.

This clone showed up just once. This chain uses TRBV6-2 or TRBV6-3 with TRBJ1-2; 9 bases match TRBD1. Germline V gene sequence: CDR1 MNHEY, CDR2 SVGEGT. The CDR3 consists of 14 residues. The ends lost 2 bases at V and 4 bases at J; junction bases unmatched: 2. The CDR3 sequence is CASSYKDRGYGYTF. CDR3 DNA sequence: TGTGCCAGCAGTTACAAGGACAGGGGCTATGGCTACACCTTC.